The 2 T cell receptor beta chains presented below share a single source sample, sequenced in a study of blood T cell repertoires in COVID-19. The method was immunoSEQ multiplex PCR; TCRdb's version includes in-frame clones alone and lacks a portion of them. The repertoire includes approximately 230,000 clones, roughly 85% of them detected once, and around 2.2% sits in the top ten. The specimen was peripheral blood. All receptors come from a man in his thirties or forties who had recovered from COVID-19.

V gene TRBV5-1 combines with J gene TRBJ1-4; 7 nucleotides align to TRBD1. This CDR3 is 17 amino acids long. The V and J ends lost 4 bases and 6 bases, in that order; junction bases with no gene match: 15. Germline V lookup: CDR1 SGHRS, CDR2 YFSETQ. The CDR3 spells CASSQGPIGTVDEKLFF. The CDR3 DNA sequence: TGCGCCAGCAGCCAAGGCCCCATCGGGACAGTAGATGAAAAACTGTTTTTT.

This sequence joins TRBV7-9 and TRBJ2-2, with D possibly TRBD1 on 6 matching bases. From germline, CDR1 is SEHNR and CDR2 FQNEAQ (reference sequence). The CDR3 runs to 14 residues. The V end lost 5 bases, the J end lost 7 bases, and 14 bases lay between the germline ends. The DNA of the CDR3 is TGTGCCAGCAGCAATGGACAGTTTATCGGGGAGCTGTTTTTT. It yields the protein CASSNGQFIGELFF.